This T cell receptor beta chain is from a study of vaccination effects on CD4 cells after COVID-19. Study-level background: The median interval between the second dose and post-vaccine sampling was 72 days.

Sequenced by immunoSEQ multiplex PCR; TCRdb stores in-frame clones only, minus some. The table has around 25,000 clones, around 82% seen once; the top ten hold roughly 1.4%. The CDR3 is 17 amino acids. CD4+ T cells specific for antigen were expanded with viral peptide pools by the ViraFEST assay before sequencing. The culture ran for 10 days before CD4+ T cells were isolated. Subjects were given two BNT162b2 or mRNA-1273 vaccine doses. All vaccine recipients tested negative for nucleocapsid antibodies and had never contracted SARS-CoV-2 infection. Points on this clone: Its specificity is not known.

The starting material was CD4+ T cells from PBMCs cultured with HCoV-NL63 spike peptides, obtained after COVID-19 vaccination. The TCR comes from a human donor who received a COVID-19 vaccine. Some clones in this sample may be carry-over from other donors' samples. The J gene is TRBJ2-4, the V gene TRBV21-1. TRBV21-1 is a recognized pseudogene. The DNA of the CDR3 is TGTGCCAGCAGCGCGGGACGGACAGCCTTAGCCAAAAACATTCAGTACTTC. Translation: CASSAGRTALAKNIQYF.